What follows are 18 T cell receptor beta chains derived from one specimen sequenced in a study of T-cell reconstitution after alpha-beta-depleted transplantation in children. As it was prepared, the TCRbeta library received unique molecular identifiers. TCRdb re-called the PCR reads with MiXCR, one entry per CDR3 protein. The sample has approximately 420,000 distinct CDR3 sequences, roughly a tenth seen once. Material: PBMCs from the stem cell graft donor, obtained from the stem cell graft. The origin of the receptors is a human donor who donated a stem cell graft to a child with acute myeloid leukemia.

This sequence joins TRBV7-2 and TRBJ1-4, with 9 bases that match TRBD1. Germline V gene sequence: CDR1 SGHTA, CDR2 FQGNSA. Trimming took 5 bases from V and 7 from J; bases not matched to a gene: 5. The CDR3 consists of 14 residues. CDR3 loop: CASSTDRGIEKLFF. In DNA form, the CDR3 reads TGTGCCAGCAGCACCGACAGGGGGATTGAAAAACTGTTTTTT.

J is TRBJ1-2 and V is TRBV7-9; no reliable D call. CDR1 and CDR2 (germline): SEHNR, FQNEAQ (reference sequence). The CDR3 is 12 residues long. V was trimmed by 1 base and J by 13 bases, leaving 13 bases between them. The CDR3 sequence: CASSLEREDGTF. In nucleotides, the CDR3 is TGTGCCAGCAGCTTAGAGCGCGAGGACGGCACCTTC.

This clonotype was seen many times. This sequence joins TRBV5-1 and TRBJ2-5; the D gene is possibly TRBD2 (5 bases). The CDR3 length is 14 residues. Germline CDR1 reads SGHRS; CDR2 reads YFSETQ. With 1 base removed from V and 5 bases from J, the gap between germline ends came to 12 bases. The CDR3 reads CASSLRRPGETQYF. Here the CDR3 DNA reads TGCGCCAGCAGCTTGAGGCGCCCGGGGGAGACCCAGTACTTC.

Only a few counts were recorded for this clonotype. The chain combines TRBV15 with TRBJ1-2, with D uncertain. The germline V gene encodes CDR1 LNHNV and CDR2 YYDKDF (reference sequence). This CDR3 region has 14 residues. V was shortened by 0 bases and J by 6 bases, with 11 bases between the two germline ends. CDR3 amino acids: CATSRDLTDNGYTF. The CDR3, as DNA: TGTGCCACCAGCAGAGATCTTACAGACAATGGCTACACCTTC.

This clonotype has ten or more counts. The gene calls are TRBV24-1 and TRBJ2-3, with 7 bases identical to TRBD1. This CDR3 spans 13 amino acids. V shed 9 bases, J shed 5 bases, and the junction held 7 bases outside the gene matches. CDR1 is KGHDR and CDR2 is SFDVKD in the germline V gene. This CDR3 reads CATGDRERDTQYF. CDR3 coding DNA: TGTGCCACCGGAGACAGGGAACGAGATACGCAGTATTTT.

This clonotype showed up many times. The chain carries TRBV3-1 and TRBJ2-1, with TRBD2 matching 11 bases. V gave up 6 bases and J gave up 6 bases; unmatched junction bases: 7. CDR1 is LGHDT and CDR2 is YNNKEL in the germline V gene (reference sequence). The CDR3 is 15 residues long. CDR3 amino acids: CASRPLLAGGNEQFF. CDR3 in DNA: TGTGCCAGCAGGCCCCTGCTAGCGGGAGGCAATGAGCAGTTCTTC.

V gene TRBV9 combines with J gene TRBJ2-1; perhaps TRBD2 as D (6 bases). The germline CDR1 and CDR2 sequences are SGDLS and YYNGEE. Trimming removed 0 bases from V and 5 bases from J, with 18 bases in between. CDR3 length equals 17 residues. CDR3 nucleotide sequence: TGTGCCAGCAGCGTAGGTAGCGGAGGAGGGCCTAACAATGAGCAGTTCTTC. Residues: CASSVGSGGGPNNEQFF.

V is TRBV15 and J is TRBJ2-7; D not resolved. Germline V CDR1 and CDR2: LNHNV, YYDKDF (reference sequence). Trimming removed 2 bases from V and 9 bases from J, with 14 bases in between. The CDR3 consists of 13 residues. The CDR3 spells CATSRSTSQGQYF. CDR3 DNA sequence: TGTGCCACCAGCAGATCGACGTCCCAAGGGCAGTACTTC.

This clonotype has a count of ten or more. This chain joins TRBV10-3 and TRBJ2-1; the D gene could be TRBD1 or TRBD2 (6 bases each). Trimming removed 0 bases at V and 7 bases at J, with 16 bases between. This CDR3 has 16 residues. Germline CDR1 is ENHRY and CDR2 is SYGVKD. This chain's CDR3 is CAISESRAKGGNEQFF. The CDR3 DNA sequence: TGTGCCATCAGTGAGTCGAGAGCTAAAGGGGGGAATGAGCAGTTCTTC.

The chain links TRBV5-1 to TRBJ1-6; tentatively, D is TRBD1 (5 bases). This CDR3 is built from 15 residues. V was clipped by 3 bases and J by 10 bases, with 17 bases between them. Per germline, CDR1 SGHRS and CDR2 YFSETQ. The CDR3 DNA reads TGCGCCAGCAGCTCCCCGGGGGACGGGTACTCACCCCTCCACTTT. Translated, it gives CASSSPGDGYSPLHF.

The gene calls are TRBV11-2 and TRBJ2-3, with D maybe TRBD1 (7 bases). CDR1 is SGHAT and CDR2 is FQNNGV in the germline V gene. CDR3 size: 19 residues. Trimming cost V 1 base and J 0 bases, with 20 bases left between them. The CDR3 region has the DNA TGTGCCAGCAGCTTAGTTTTTGGTCCGACAGGGACTAGCACAGATACGCAGTATTTT. Protein sequence: CASSLVFGPTGTSTDTQYF.

The chain uses TRBV7-9 and TRBJ2-2; the D is unclear. There are 15 residues in the CDR3. Deletions cut 5 bases from V and 3 bases from J, with 13 bases between. CDR1 SEHNR and CDR2 FQNEAQ come from the germline V gene (reference sequence). As DNA, the CDR3 is TGTGCCAGCAGCGAGACCTGGATGGACACCGGGGAGCTGTTTTTT. As protein: CASSETWMDTGELFF.

In this sample, this clonotype turned up a few times. The chain couples TRBV7-2 to TRBJ2-1; possibly TRBD2 for D (6 bases). The CDR3 has 14 residues. Germline V gene sequence: CDR1 SGHTA, CDR2 FQGNSA. Trimming pared 5 bases from V and 8 bases from J, leaving 16 bases between. The CDR3 nucleotides read TGTGCCAGCAGCATTTTAGCGGTGGGAGATGAGCAGTTCTTC. Amino acids: CASSILAVGDEQFF. The full variable domain, completed using reference TRBV7-2 and TRBJ2-1, is GAGVSQSPSNKVTEKGKDVELRCDPISGHTALYWYRQSLGQGLEFLIYFQGNSAPDKSGLPSDRFSAERTGGSVSTLTIQRTQQEDSAVYLCASSILAVGDEQFFGPGTRLTVL.

This clonotype was seen a few times. The chain uses TRBV7-2 and TRBJ2-7; D is unresolved. This CDR3 has 14 residues. Germline lookup yields CDR1 SGHTA and CDR2 FQGNSA. With 3 bases removed from V and 2 bases from J, the gap between germline ends came to 11 bases. The CDR3 nucleotides are TGTGCCAGCAGCTTTTCGGGTCTCGCCTACGAGCAGTACTTC. Its translation: CASSFSGLAYEQYF.

This clonotype has more than one count but fewer than ten. This chain joins TRBV20-1 and TRBJ2-4; D remains unclear. CDR1 and CDR2 (germline): DFQATT, SNEGSKA (reference sequence). The CDR3 length is 13 residues. The V end was cut by 6 bases, the J end by 5 bases, with 14 bases between. This CDR3 is CSARLTNENIQYF. The CDR3 nucleotides read TGCAGTGCCCGACTTACTAACGAAAACATTCAGTACTTC.

This clonotype was seen a handful of times. The chain uses TRBV27 and TRBJ1-2; TRBD1 might be the D (5 bases). V lost 5 bases, J lost 9 bases, and 22 bases lay in between. CDR1 and CDR2 (germline): MNHEY, SMNVEV (reference sequence). The CDR3 is 15 amino acids. CDR3 sequence (DNA): TGTGCCAGCAGTGCGAGCGGCCAGGGTGGCCTAAGCTACACCTTC. Translation gives CASSASGQGGLSYTF.

This clonotype has at least ten counts. The genes are TRBV28 and TRBJ1-2; 9 bases match TRBD1. The V gene's germline CDR1 is MDHEN and CDR2 SYDVKM. V lost 5 bases to trimming and J lost 6 bases; unmatched junction nucleotides: 10. This CDR3 contains 15 residues. Here the CDR3 reads CASSGDRARRDGYTF. The CDR3 bases are TGTGCCAGCAGTGGGGACAGGGCACGACGGGATGGCTACACCTTC.

The chain is built from TRBV27 and TRBJ2-4; tentatively, D is TRBD1 (6 bases). CDR1 is MNHEY and CDR2 is SMNVEV in the germline V gene (reference sequence). CDR3 size: 13 residues. Between the trimmed V and J ends, which lost 3 bases and 6 bases, there was a span of 9 bases. The CDR3 bases are TGTGCCAGCAGTTTGATAGGGGGAAACATTCAGTACTTC. Translating it yields CASSLIGGNIQYF.